This is a list of T cell receptor beta chains from one sample in a study of T cell repertoires in ileal Crohn's disease. Profiling relied on immunoSEQ multiplex PCR, and the TCRdb table lists in-frame clones only, not all of them. The sample contains about 15,000 clones, roughly 70% of which appear only once. Source material: ileal tissue. The source is an adult with Crohn's disease. Each CDR3 is given with its conserved first and last residue. D genes are given only for firm matches. Clone size is shown for a subset of rows, as once, few, many or a class of expanded clone.

CDR3 length: 14
V gene: TRBV28
clone size: .
J gene: TRBJ1-2
D gene: TRBD1
CDR3 DNA: TGTGCCAGCAGGCGACAGGGGTTTAACTATGGCTACACCTTC
CDR3 protein: CASRRQGFNYGYTF

CDR3 length: 16
V gene: TRBV29-1
clone size: .
J gene: TRBJ2-1
D gene: TRBD2
CDR3 DNA: TGCAGCGTTGAAAGGTTCCTAGCGGAAGCTTACAATGAGCAGTTCTTC
CDR3 protein: CSVERFLAEAYNEQFF

CDR3 length: 16
V gene: TRBV5-3
clone size: once
J gene: TRBJ2-3
D gene: TRBD2
CDR3 DNA: TGTGCCAGAAGCCCCCTCCGGGGGGGAAGCACAGATACGCAGTATTTT
CDR3 protein: CARSPLRGGSTDTQYF

CDR3 length: 12
V gene: TRBV5-1
clone size: .
J gene: TRBJ1-2
D gene: .
CDR3 DNA: TGCGCCAGCAGCTATTTTGAGGAGGGCTACACCTTC
CDR3 protein: CASSYFEEGYTF

CDR3 length: 14
V gene: TRBV28
clone size: .
J gene: TRBJ1-5
D gene: TRBD1
CDR3 DNA: TGTGCCAGCACTCCGGGACAGGGGAATCAGCCCCAGCATTTT
CDR3 protein: CASTPGQGNQPQHF

CDR3 length: 15
V gene: TRBV6-1
clone size: .
J gene: TRBJ2-3
D gene: TRBD2
CDR3 DNA: TGTGCCAGCAGGTGGACTAGCGGGGCCACAGATACGCAGTATTTT
CDR3 protein: CASRWTSGATDTQYF

CDR3 length: 13
V gene: TRBV11-2
clone size: .
J gene: TRBJ1-1
D gene: TRBD1
CDR3 DNA: TGTGCCAGCAGCCTTCCACAGGGGACTGAAGCTTTCTTT
CDR3 protein: CASSLPQGTEAFF

CDR3 length: 14
V gene: TRBV19
clone size: .
J gene: TRBJ2-3
D gene: TRBD2
CDR3 DNA: TGTGCCAGTAGTATCTTAGCGGGATCAGATACGCAGTATTTT
CDR3 protein: CASSILAGSDTQYF

CDR3 length: 14
V gene: TRBV14
clone size: .
J gene: TRBJ1-2
D gene: TRBD1
CDR3 DNA: TGTGCCAGCAGCCAAGTCGGCAGGGGGAATGGCTACACCTTC
CDR3 protein: CASSQVGRGNGYTF

CDR3 length: 17
V gene: TRBV28
clone size: .
J gene: TRBJ2-2
D gene: TRBD1
CDR3 DNA: TGTGCCAGCAGTCAAGGACAGGGATGGGGCCCAACCGGGGAGCTGTTTTTT
CDR3 protein: CASSQGQGWGPTGELFF

CDR3 length: 15
V gene: TRBV6-6
clone size: .
J gene: TRBJ1-2
D gene: TRBD1
CDR3 DNA: TGTGCCAGCAACGATGTGGGGTCGACAGGGGCTGGCTACACCTTC
CDR3 protein: CASNDVGSTGAGYTF

CDR3 length: 13
V gene: TRBV27
clone size: .
J gene: TRBJ1-5
D gene: TRBD1
CDR3 DNA: TGTGCCAGCAGTTTAGACAGGGTACAGCCCCAGCATTTT
CDR3 protein: CASSLDRVQPQHF

CDR3 length: 12
V gene: TRBV6-5
clone size: .
J gene: TRBJ2-3
D gene: .
CDR3 DNA: TGTGCCAGCCTGAGCAGCACAGATACGCAGTATTTT
CDR3 protein: CASLSSTDTQYF

CDR3 length: 16
V gene: TRBV18
clone size: .
J gene: TRBJ2-2
D gene: .
CDR3 DNA: TGTGCCAGCTCATCGCAGGGGGGCCCGAACACCGGGGAGCTGTTTTTT
CDR3 protein: CASSSQGGPNTGELFF

CDR3 length: 12
V gene: TRBV10-3
clone size: .
J gene: TRBJ1-2
D gene: TRBD1
CDR3 DNA: TGTGCCACCGGACAGGCGCCTTATGGCTACACCTTC
CDR3 protein: CATGQAPYGYTF

CDR3 length: 13
V gene: TRBV2
clone size: .
J gene: TRBJ2-1
D gene: .
CDR3 DNA: TGTGCCAGCAGATTGGACTATAACAATGAGCAGTTCTTC
CDR3 protein: CASRLDYNNEQFF

CDR3 length: 14
V gene: TRBV6-5
clone size: .
J gene: TRBJ1-4
D gene: .
CDR3 DNA: TGTGCCAGCAAAACGGGGGGGGCGGCCGGAAAACTGTTTTTT
CDR3 protein: CASKTGGAAGKLFF

CDR3 length: 15
V gene: TRBV5-4
clone size: .
J gene: TRBJ1-6
D gene: .
CDR3 DNA: TGTGCCAGCAGCTTCTCAGGGGAACAAAATTCACCCCTCCACTTT
CDR3 protein: CASSFSGEQNSPLHF

CDR3 length: 18
V gene: TRBV7-8
clone size: .
J gene: TRBJ2-1
D gene: TRBD2
CDR3 DNA: TGTGCCAGCAGCTTTTTGGGGACTAGCGGGAGAAGTCCCAATGAGCAGTTCTTC
CDR3 protein: CASSFLGTSGRSPNEQFF

CDR3 length: 13
V gene: TRBV30
clone size: .
J gene: TRBJ2-2
D gene: TRBD1
CDR3 DNA: TGTGCCTGGAACAGGGGGATCAGCGGGGAGCTGTTTTTT
CDR3 protein: CAWNRGISGELFF

CDR3 length: 19
V gene: TRBV28
clone size: .
J gene: TRBJ1-4
D gene: .
CDR3 DNA: TGTGCCAGCAGTTCCCTGAGTAGTGGCTCCGGGGTAGGAAATGAAAAACTGTTTTTT
CDR3 protein: CASSSLSSGSGVGNEKLFF

CDR3 length: 12
V gene: TRBV6-1
clone size: few
J gene: TRBJ2-7
D gene: .
CDR3 DNA: TGTGCCAGCAGTGAACGGGTGTACGAGCAGTACTTC
CDR3 protein: CASSERVYEQYF

CDR3 length: 15
V gene: TRBV29-1
clone size: once
J gene: TRBJ2-3
D gene: TRBD2
CDR3 DNA: TGCAGCGTTGAAGGGACGGGGGGGAACACCGATACGCAGTATTTT
CDR3 protein: CSVEGTGGNTDTQYF

CDR3 length: 15
V gene: TRBV9
clone size: few
J gene: TRBJ2-2
D gene: TRBD2
CDR3 DNA: TGTGCCAGCAGCCCACCCGGGACTAGCACCGGGGAGCTGTTTTTT
CDR3 protein: CASSPPGTSTGELFF

CDR3 length: 17
V gene: TRBV12-5
clone size: once
J gene: TRBJ1-5
D gene: TRBD1
CDR3 DNA: TGTGCTAGTGGCCCAAACAGGGGGCCGTCGAGCAATCAGCCCCAGCATTTT
CDR3 protein: CASGPNRGPSSNQPQHF

CDR3 length: 14
V gene: TRBV9
clone size: .
J gene: TRBJ2-3
D gene: .
CDR3 DNA: TGTGCCAGCAGCGTAGGGACGGGGATGGATACGCAGTATTTT
CDR3 protein: CASSVGTGMDTQYF

CDR3 length: 13
V gene: TRBV30
clone size: .
J gene: TRBJ1-1
D gene: .
CDR3 DNA: TGTGCCTGGAGACGGCAGGTGAACACTGAAGCTTTCTTT
CDR3 protein: CAWRRQVNTEAFF

CDR3 length: 13
V gene: TRBV5-1
clone size: .
J gene: TRBJ1-1
D gene: TRBD1
CDR3 DNA: TGCGCCAGCAGCTCGACAGGGGGCACTGAAGCTTTCTTT
CDR3 protein: CASSSTGGTEAFF

CDR3 length: 13
V gene: TRBV27
clone size: .
J gene: TRBJ1-1
D gene: .
CDR3 DNA: TGTGCCAGCAGTCCCCTAAGTGGTACTGAAGCTTTCTTT
CDR3 protein: CASSPLSGTEAFF

CDR3 length: 14
V gene: TRBV5-1
clone size: .
J gene: TRBJ2-3
D gene: TRBD2
CDR3 DNA: TGCGCCAGCAGGGGCGGGGGGGCCGAAGATACGCAGTATTTT
CDR3 protein: CASRGGGAEDTQYF

CDR3 length: 14
V gene: TRBV7-9
clone size: .
J gene: TRBJ1-4
D gene: .
CDR3 DNA: TGTGCCAGCAGTCGGGGGAGGACTAATGAAAAACTGTTTTTT
CDR3 protein: CASSRGRTNEKLFF

CDR3 length: 15
V gene: TRBV5-4
clone size: few
J gene: TRBJ2-3
D gene: .
CDR3 DNA: TGTGCCAGCAGCCCCGAGGGGCGGGGATCAGATACGCAGTATTTT
CDR3 protein: CASSPEGRGSDTQYF

CDR3 length: 14
V gene: TRBV11-2
clone size: .
J gene: TRBJ2-7
D gene: TRBD2
CDR3 DNA: TGTGCCAGCAGCTTAGTACTAGCGCACTACGAGCAGTACTTC
CDR3 protein: CASSLVLAHYEQYF

CDR3 length: 16
V gene: TRBV7-9
clone size: .
J gene: TRBJ2-7
D gene: TRBD2
CDR3 DNA: TGTGCCAGCAGCTTATCCGCTAGCGGGAAGGGTTACGAGCAGTACTTC
CDR3 protein: CASSLSASGKGYEQYF

CDR3 length: 14
V gene: TRBV5-1
clone size: .
J gene: TRBJ1-1
D gene: TRBD1
CDR3 DNA: TGCGCCAGCAGCTTGGAGGGGGCAGGCCTAGAAGCTTTCTTT
CDR3 protein: CASSLEGAGLEAFF

CDR3 length: 15
V gene: TRBV5-1
clone size: .
J gene: TRBJ2-5
D gene: TRBD1
CDR3 DNA: TGCGCCAGCAGCTGGAGACAGGGCAACCAAGAGACCCAGTACTTC
CDR3 protein: CASSWRQGNQETQYF

CDR3 length: 15
V gene: TRBV29-1
clone size: .
J gene: TRBJ1-4
D gene: TRBD1
CDR3 DNA: TGCAGCGTTGAAAGAGGGACAGGGGCTAATGAAAAACTGTTTTTT
CDR3 protein: CSVERGTGANEKLFF

CDR3 length: 14
V gene: TRBV30
clone size: few
J gene: TRBJ2-1
D gene: TRBD2
CDR3 DNA: TGTGCCTGGAGTGTAATCGCTAGCGGGGTGGAGCAGTTCTTC
CDR3 protein: CAWSVIASGVEQFF

CDR3 length: 11
V gene: TRBV16
clone size: .
J gene: TRBJ2-1
D gene: .
CDR3 DNA: TGTGCCAGCAGCCCTGCTAGGGAGCAGTTCTTC
CDR3 protein: CASSPAREQFF

CDR3 length: 14
V gene: TRBV7-8
clone size: .
J gene: TRBJ2-5
D gene: .
CDR3 DNA: TGTGCCAGCAGCTTAGTGTGGGGGGAGGAGACCCAGTACTTC
CDR3 protein: CASSLVWGEETQYF

CDR3 length: 14
V gene: TRBV6-5
clone size: .
J gene: TRBJ2-2
D gene: TRBD1
CDR3 DNA: TGTGCCACTGAAGACAGGGGGGGTACCGGGGAGCTGTTTTTT
CDR3 protein: CATEDRGGTGELFF

CDR3 length: 13
V gene: TRBV14
clone size: few
J gene: TRBJ2-5
D gene: .
CDR3 DNA: TGTGCCAGCAGCCAATTCCTCCAAGAGACCCAGTACTTC
CDR3 protein: CASSQFLQETQYF

CDR3 length: 13
V gene: TRBV9
clone size: .
J gene: TRBJ2-2
D gene: .
CDR3 DNA: TGTGCCAGCTCTAGCGCTCCTTTCGGGGAGCTGTTTTTT
CDR3 protein: CASSSAPFGELFF

CDR3 length: 15
V gene: TRBV5-1
clone size: .
J gene: TRBJ2-5
D gene: .
CDR3 DNA: TGCGCCAGCAGCTTGGACAGGGGGGGTCAAGAGACCCAGTACTTC
CDR3 protein: CASSLDRGGQETQYF

CDR3 length: 16
V gene: TRBV6-4
clone size: few
J gene: TRBJ2-6
D gene: TRBD2
CDR3 DNA: TGTGCCAGCAGTGAGACTAGCGGCTCTGGGGCCAACGTCCTGACTTTC
CDR3 protein: CASSETSGSGANVLTF

CDR3 length: 15
V gene: TRBV27
clone size: .
J gene: TRBJ2-7
D gene: .
CDR3 DNA: TGTGCCACCAAAACCAACAGACACAACTCCTACGAGCAGTACTTC
CDR3 protein: CATKTNRHNSYEQYF

CDR3 length: 11
V gene: TRBV20-1
clone size: .
J gene: TRBJ2-1
D gene: TRBD2
CDR3 DNA: TGCAGTGCTGAGACTAGCCATGAGCAGTTCTTC
CDR3 protein: CSAETSHEQFF

CDR3 length: 13
V gene: TRBV27
clone size: .
J gene: TRBJ1-1
D gene: .
CDR3 DNA: TGTGCCAGCAGTTTACAGATGAACACTGAAGCTTTCTTT
CDR3 protein: CASSLQMNTEAFF

CDR3 length: 15
V gene: TRBV11-3
clone size: .
J gene: TRBJ1-2
D gene: .
CDR3 DNA: TGTGCCAGCAGCCCCCCGACAGCTCCTAACTATGGCTACACCTTC
CDR3 protein: CASSPPTAPNYGYTF